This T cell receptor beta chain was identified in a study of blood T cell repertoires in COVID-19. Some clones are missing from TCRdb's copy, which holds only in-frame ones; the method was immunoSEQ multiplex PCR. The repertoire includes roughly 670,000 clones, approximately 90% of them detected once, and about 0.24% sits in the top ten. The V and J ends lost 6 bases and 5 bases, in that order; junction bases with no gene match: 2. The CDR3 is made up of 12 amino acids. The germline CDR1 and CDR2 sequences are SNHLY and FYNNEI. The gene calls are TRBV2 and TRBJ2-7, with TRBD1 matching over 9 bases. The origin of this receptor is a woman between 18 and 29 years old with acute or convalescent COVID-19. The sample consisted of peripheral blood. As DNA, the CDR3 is TGTGCCAGCAGGAGGACAGGGGACGAGCAGTACTTC. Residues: CASRRTGDEQYF.